Described below is a single T cell receptor (beta chain) sequence and its context. Since the CDR3 does not end with the conserved phenylalanine or tryptophan, this likely comes from a read error. This record comes from a study of shared T cell receptors in the human thymus. Sequencing used immunoSEQ multiplex PCR; TCRdb keeps in-frame clones, though not all of them. The sample yields hundreds of thousands of clones, around nine tenths seen once. The CDR3 totals 20 residues. Germline CDR1 SGHNT, CDR2 YENEEA. Between the trimmed V and J ends, which lost 1 base and 0 bases, there was a span of 22 bases. The same data also contributed to another study, on human thymus T cells. That source reports: Within thymic and blood repertoires, V and J gene usage appeared to be biased.

This receptor was obtained from a boy under two years old with a congenital heart defect. Sequencing was performed on thymocytes. The chain recombines TRBV11-3 with TRBJ1-5, with a weak D call TRBD1 (5 bases). CDR3 loop: CASSLARTVTGGYSNQPQHS. The CDR3, as DNA: TGTGCCAGCAGCTTAGCCAGGACGGTAACCGGGGGGTATAGCAATCAGCCCCAGCATTCT.